Here is one T cell receptor (beta chain) with its context. This clonotype was observed once. It lacks a known antigen. Base qualities are not provided; no much larger clone lies one nucleotide away. A solitary read yields weak support. The sample originates from a study of CD8+CD57+ T cells in acquired aplastic anemia (dated by TCRdb to 2017 to 2018). Notes on the research overall: A mean of approximately 3 ug of DNA, ranging from roughly 0.17 to 30 ug, was extracted from sorted CD4+ and CD8+ cells. A CD8+CD57+ expansion meant a frequency higher than the mean frequency seen in healthy subjects.

Beyond this particular receptor, the publication reports: About 30 CD8+ CDR3 sequences were found in both patients and controls but appeared to be highly expressed in patients and within the immunodominant clones of the patients. CD8+ Simpson's diversity did not differ significantly between patients and healthy controls (P=0.060).

The CDR3 numbers 14 residues from cysteine through phenylalanine. The entry retains the CDR3 DNA only, 42 bases that are in frame from base 1. V is reduced by 5 bases and J by 5 bases, leaving a spacing of 19 bases between them. The germline V gene (reference sequence) supplies CDR1 DFQATT and CDR2 SNEGSKA. Expansion of CD8+CD57+ cells had been shown by flow cytometry in the patients chosen for sequencing. Every patient had a diagnosis of severe acquired aplastic anemia based on International Study of Aplastic Anemia and Agranulocytosis and Camitta criteria. No therapy had been received by the patients at the time of blood sampling. TCR repertoires of sorted CD4+ and CD8+ blood T cells from severe aplastic anemia patients and healthy subjects were deep-sequenced in the study. In the USA, patient enrollment took place under clinicaltrials.gov protocols 00001620, 01623167, 00001397, 00071045, 00081523 and 00961064. Ficoll-Paque density gradient centrifugation was used to isolate peripheral blood mononuclear cells. Before DNA extraction, CD4+ and CD8+ T cells were sorted by FACS or by magnetic beads.

Profiling of TCR beta VDJ combinations and CDR3 sequences used genomic DNA as the template. An Illumina HiSeq 2000 was the platform used for TCR repertoire sequencing. As for the original processing: Repertoires were assessed using TRBV/TRBJ rearrangement plots, CDR3 size and DJ length profiles, and Simpson's diversity index. The most abundant DNA sequence in the deep sequencing data was taken as the immunodominant clone. CDR3 amino acid sequences were checked for sharing across subjects and were also compared against the VDJdb database and published repertoires. TCRdb reran the public reads through fastp at Q25 and MiXCR, keeping productive beta chains. All rows with the same CDR3 protein become a single entry with the most common DNA and genes. These V and J calls rely on TCRdb rather than the paper's analysis. A total of some 170,000 distinct CDR3 sequences appear in this sample, 60% to 80% of them only once. Under 60% of the sample goes to the ten largest clones.

The material sequenced was sorted CD4+, CD8+, or CD8+CD57+ T cells (not recorded which) from PBMCs. The chain uses TRBV20-1 and TRBJ2-7, with a weak D call of TRBD2 (5 bases match). The sequence was collected from a human donor with aplastic anemia. The nucleotides are TGCAGTGCTCGGTCGCGGACTCGCACCGACGAGCAGTACTTC. Its coded protein is CSARSRTRTDEQYF.